This TCR beta chain came from a study of response to subunit inactivated influenza vaccine. Study-wide results and caveats: There was a suggestion from the authors that each seasonal influenza vaccination recruits few new T cells.

In the case of this clonotype: Its antigen is undetermined.

Each CDR3 protein is one row after TCRdb ran MiXCR on the RT-PCR reads. The sample yields hundreds of thousands of distinct CDR3 sequences, under 15% seen once. V was clipped by 4 bases and J by 5 bases; unmatched bases: 14. This CDR3 spans 18 amino acids. Germline values: CDR1 MNHEY, CDR2 SVGAGI. This clonotype originated in a man aged 50-59 years who received an inactivated influenza vaccine. Sequences were derived from PBMCs from blood, sampled roughly 46 days after vaccination. This sequence joins TRBV6-5 and TRBJ1-5; 10 bases agree with TRBD1. DNA of the CDR3: TGTGCCAGCAGTTCACGGCTGACAGGGGGCGGACTATATCAGCCCCAGCATTTT. Translated: CASSSRLTGGGLYQPQHF.